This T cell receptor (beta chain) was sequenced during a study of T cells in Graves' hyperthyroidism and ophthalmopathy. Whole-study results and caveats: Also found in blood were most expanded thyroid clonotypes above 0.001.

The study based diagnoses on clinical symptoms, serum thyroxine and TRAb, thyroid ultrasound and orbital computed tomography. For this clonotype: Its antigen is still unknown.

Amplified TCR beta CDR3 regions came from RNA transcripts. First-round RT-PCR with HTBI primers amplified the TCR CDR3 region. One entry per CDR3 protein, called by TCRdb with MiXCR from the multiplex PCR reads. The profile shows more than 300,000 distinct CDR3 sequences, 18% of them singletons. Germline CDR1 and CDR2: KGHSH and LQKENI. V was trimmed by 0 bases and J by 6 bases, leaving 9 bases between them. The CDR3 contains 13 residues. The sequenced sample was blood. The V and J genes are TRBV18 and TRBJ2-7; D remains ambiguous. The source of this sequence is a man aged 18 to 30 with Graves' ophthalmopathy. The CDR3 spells CASSPPRKGEQYF. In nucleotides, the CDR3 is TGTGCCAGCTCACCACCGCGTAAAGGCGAGCAGTACTTC.